This TCR beta chain was profiled in a study of T cell changes during pregnancy in multiple sclerosis. Germline V gene sequence: CDR1 SGHNT, CDR2 YYREEE (reference sequence). Trimming removed 3 bases from V and 3 bases from J; junction bases left unmatched: 4. The CDR3 spans 14 residues. The method was immunoSEQ multiplex PCR; TCRdb's version includes in-frame clones alone and lacks a portion of them. Among 84,000 or so clones listed, around 94% were seen once. This sample comprised peripheral blood, obtained in the third trimester of pregnancy. The receptor comes from a female donor with multiple sclerosis, enrolled in a pregnancy study. V is TRBV5-4 and J is TRBJ1-2; TRBD1 matches 8 bases. The CDR3 sequence: CASSSGGIDYGYTF. The CDR3 nucleotides are TGTGCCAGCAGCTCAGGGGGCATCGACTATGGCTACACCTTC.